The rows below give T cell receptor beta chains drawn from one sample of a study of shared clonotypes between healthy human individuals. Repertoires were generated with immunoSEQ multiplex PCR, while TCRdb's copy carries only in-frame clones and drops some. The table records some 1 million clones, roughly 75% of them present only once. Sequencing was carried out using memory CD4+ T cells sorted from blood. Receptors were obtained from a man between 18 and 35 years old in good health. Each CDR3 is given with its conserved first and last residue. A D gene is named only where the DNA matches it firmly. Size values are once, few and many counts, or a class for expanded clones, and some rows have none.

NA	TRBV10-3	NA	TRBJ2-1	TGTGCCATCAGTGAGGGGTCCTACAATGAGCAGTTCTTC	CAISEGSYNEQFF
few	TRBV2	TRBD1	TRBJ2-2	TGTGCCAGTGGACAGGGGTCGGGGACCGGGGAGCTGTTTTTT	CASGQGSGTGELFF
few	TRBV5-4	TRBD2	TRBJ2-3	TGTGCCAGCAGCTTCGATAGCGGGCGCCCCACAGATACGCAGTATTTT	CASSFDSGRPTDTQYF
NA	TRBV28	NA	TRBJ2-6	TGTGCCAGTCACTCTGGGGCCAACGTCCTGACTTTC	CASHSGANVLTF
many	TRBV5-1	NA	TRBJ2-2	TGCGCCAGCAGCCTGAACACCCCGAACACCGGGGAGCTGTTTTTT	CASSLNTPNTGELFF
NA	TRBV12-2	NA	TRBJ2-7	TGTGCAAGTCGCCGAGGGGACAAATACTCCTACGAGCAGTACTTC	CASRRGDKYSYEQYF
NA	TRBV18	TRBD1	TRBJ1-5	TGTGCCAGCACCGGACAGGGAAAGAGCAATCAGCCCCAGCATTTT	CASTGQGKSNQPQHF
NA	TRBV9	TRBD1	TRBJ2-2	TGTGCCAGCAGCGTAGATCTGGGACAGCTAGGGGCCGGGGAGCTGTTTTTT	CASSVDLGQLGAGELFF
once	TRBV18	TRBD1	TRBJ2-5	TGTGCCAGCTCACCACCGACAGGGACGGGAGAGACCCAGTACTTC	CASSPPTGTGETQYF
NA	TRBV30	NA	TRBJ2-3	TGTGCTCGAAAGGGGGAGGGCCTCCCAGATACGCAGTATTTT	CARKGEGLPDTQYF
NA	TRBV27	NA	TRBJ2-4	TGTGCCAGCACCCGTGGGGGTGCGGGAAACATTCAGTACTTC	CASTRGGAGNIQYF
NA	TRBV18	NA	TRBJ2-1	TGTGCCAGCTCACCGGACCGAAGCTTTAATGAGCAGTTCTTC	CASSPDRSFNEQFF
few	TRBV4-1	TRBD2	TRBJ2-7	TGCGCCAGCAGCCAAGCGGCTAGCGGGAGGTCCTACGAGCAGTACTTC	CASSQAASGRSYEQYF
NA	TRBV7-3	TRBD2	TRBJ2-3	TGTGCCAGCAGCTTACAGCGGGGCCCCACAGATACGCAGTATTTT	CASSLQRGPTDTQYF
NA	TRBV30	TRBD1	TRBJ1-2	TGTGCCTGGAGTCCTTCACAACGGGACAGGGTCTATGGCTACACCTTC	CAWSPSQRDRVYGYTF
NA	TRBV18	NA	TRBJ2-5	TGTGCCAGCTCACCAAGGGCGGGGTACCAAGAGACCCAGTACTTC	CASSPRAGYQETQYF
NA	TRBV10-2	NA	TRBJ2-5	TGCGCCACCTCCTGGGGCCAAGAGACCCAGTACTTC	CATSWGQETQYF
few	TRBV27	TRBD1	TRBJ1-1	TGTGCCAGCAGTTGGGGGGGACAGGCGGTAACTTTCTTT	CASSWGGQAVTFF
NA	TRBV5-1	NA	TRBJ1-4	TGCGCCAGCAGCTTGGGGGGCTTGGGTGAAAAACTGTTTTTT	CASSLGGLGEKLFF
few	TRBV14	NA	TRBJ2-5	TGTGCCAGCAGCCATCGCCTACTACAGGAGACCCAGTACTTC	CASSHRLLQETQYF
NA	TRBV9	NA	TRBJ1-1	TGTGCCAGCAGCGTAGGCACGGGGGCGGCCCCAGCTTTCTTT	CASSVGTGAAPAFF
NA	TRBV20-1	NA	TRBJ2-1	TGCAGTGCTAGTCCACGGGGTGAGCAGTTCTTC	CSASPRGEQFF
NA	TRBV10-3	TRBD1	TRBJ1-1	TGTGCCATCAGCGCCTCTACAGGGGGCACTGAAGCTTTCTTT	CAISASTGGTEAFF
NA	TRBV27	TRBD1	TRBJ2-7	TGTGCCAGCAGCGGGACAGGGATCGAGCAGTACTTC	CASSGTGIEQYF
NA	TRBV5-4	TRBD2	TRBJ2-2	TGTGCCAGCAGCTTGGGAGGGCTAGCGGGGGCCTCGGGCACCGGGGAGCTGTTTTTT	CASSLGGLAGASGTGELFF
few	TRBV27	TRBD2	TRBJ2-2	TGTGCCACCAAGCGGGGGAACACCGGGGAGCTGTTTTTT	CATKRGNTGELFF
NA	TRBV11-3	NA	TRBJ2-2	TGTGCCAGCAGCTTAGGGTTAAACACCGGGGAGCTGTTTTTT	CASSLGLNTGELFF
NA	TRBV2	NA	TRBJ1-4	TGTGCCAGCAGTGACGGGTTTTTCCTCGAAAAACTGTTTTTT	CASSDGFFLEKLFF
NA	TRBV10-3	NA	TRBJ1-3	TGTGCCACCCGGGACCCGAATTCTGGAAACACCATATATTTT	CATRDPNSGNTIYF
many	TRBV7-2	TRBD1	TRBJ2-6	TGTGCCAGCAGCTTAGGCCCCGACAGGGGGTCTGGGGCCAACGTCCTGACTTTC	CASSLGPDRGSGANVLTF
NA	TRBV7-9	TRBD1	TRBJ1-6	TGTGCCAGCAGCCCAACAGGGGACTGGTCACCCCTCCACTTT	CASSPTGDWSPLHF
NA	TRBV7-9	NA	TRBJ1-2	TGTGCCAGCAGCTTAGTCAGGCAGGGACCGAACTATGGCTACACCTTC	CASSLVRQGPNYGYTF
NA	TRBV5-4	NA	TRBJ2-7	TGTGCCAGCAGCTACGAGCAGTACTTC	CASSYEQYF
NA	TRBV5-1	TRBD1	TRBJ1-2	TGCGCCAGCAGCTCCGGGACAGGGGGCATCGACTATGGCTACACCTTC	CASSSGTGGIDYGYTF
NA	TRBV7-8	NA	TRBJ1-5	TGTGCCAGCAGCCTTCAGATTAATAGCAATCAGCCCCAGCATTTT	CASSLQINSNQPQHF
NA	TRBV19	NA	TRBJ2-1	TGTGCCAGTACCCTCGGAGGGCAGTTGAGCGATGAGCAGTTCTTC	CASTLGGQLSDEQFF
NA	TRBV6-5	NA	TRBJ2-5	TGTGCCAGCAGTTACTCGTCCCTCCAAGAGACCCAGTACTTC	CASSYSSLQETQYF
few	TRBV9	NA	TRBJ1-3	TGTGCCAGCAGCGAGGGGTTTGTGGACACCATATATTTT	CASSEGFVDTIYF
many	TRBV10-1	NA	TRBJ2-4	TGCGCCAGCAGTGAAAGGGGCCCCAAAAACATTCAGTACTTC	CASSERGPKNIQYF
few	TRBV5-1	TRBD1	TRBJ2-5	TGCGCCAGCAGCTTGACAGGGGGGATGCAAGAGACCCAGTACTTC	CASSLTGGMQETQYF
NA	TRBV5-6	TRBD1	TRBJ1-1	TGTGCCAGCAGCGCCGGGACAGGGTTTAAGAACACTGAAGCTTTCTTT	CASSAGTGFKNTEAFF
NA	TRBV7-2	NA	TRBJ2-7	TGTGCCAGCAGCCCCCGCGCAGGGGATCACGAGCAGTACTTC	CASSPRAGDHEQYF
NA	TRBV6-4	TRBD2	TRBJ2-1	TGTGCCAGCAGCGCTTCTAGCGGGGGGGCCAATGAGCAGTTCTTC	CASSASSGGANEQFF
few	TRBV29-1	NA	TRBJ1-1	TGCAGCGCCGAATACACTGAAGCTTTCTTT	CSAEYTEAFF
NA	TRBV18	NA	TRBJ2-7	TGTGCCAGCTCCATGGGGGGTCCATACGAGCAGTACTTC	CASSMGGPYEQYF
NA	TRBV19	NA	TRBJ2-6	TGTGCCAGTAGTACGATGGGGACGGTGAGTTACTCTGGGGCCAACGTCCTGACTTTC	CASSTMGTVSYSGANVLTF
NA	TRBV7-8	NA	TRBJ1-1	TGTGCCAGCAGCTTAAAGGGTGAGAACACTGAAGCTTTCTTT	CASSLKGENTEAFF
few	TRBV27	TRBD1	TRBJ2-7	TGTGCCAGCAGTGACGACAGGGCTCGCGAGCAGTACTTC	CASSDDRAREQYF
NA	TRBV6-5	NA	TRBJ1-5	TGTGCCAGCAGGCTTACAGGGATTAGCAATCAGCCCCAGCATTTT	CASRLTGISNQPQHF
NA	TRBV2	NA	TRBJ1-5	TGTGCCAGCAGTGCCCAGGCTTTAAGTCAGCCCCAGCATTTT	CASSAQALSQPQHF
few	TRBV30	NA	TRBJ1-1	TGTGCCTGGAGTGTGGCGTACACTGAAGCTTTCTTT	CAWSVAYTEAFF
NA	TRBV5-1	NA	TRBJ1-1	TGCGCCAGCGGCCCTGGAGGGGGTTCGGAAACTGAAGCTTTCTTT	CASGPGGGSETEAFF
NA	TRBV6-6	NA	TRBJ2-7	TGTGCCAGCAGTTACGGGGCAGGGGAGACCTACGAGCAGTACTTC	CASSYGAGETYEQYF
once	TRBV6-1	TRBD1	TRBJ2-1	TGTGCCAGCAGATCGGACAGGGTGGGGAATGAGCAGTTCTTC	CASRSDRVGNEQFF